The 7 T cell receptor beta chains in this list originate from one sample, sequenced in a study of identical twins. TCRdb ran MiXCR on the 5' RACE reads and lists one entry per CDR3 protein. The table has some 1,600,000 distinct CDR3 sequences, around 29% seen once. Sequenced: cord blood. Source of these receptors: a newborn girl in good health.

The rearrangement links TRBV20-1 to TRBJ1-5; D possibly corresponds to TRBD1 (6 bases). This CDR3 is 13 amino acids long. V was clipped by 0 bases and J by 9 bases, with 12 bases between them. Germline V CDR1 and CDR2: DFQATT, SNEGSKA (reference sequence). CDR3 amino acids: CSARDRGETPQHF. CDR3 bases: TGCAGTGCTAGAGACAGGGGCGAGACGCCCCAGCATTTT.

Points on this clonotype: A junction end diverges from the germline sequence, so it may reflect a read error. This chain uses TRBV9 with TRBJ2-7; 7 bases line up with TRBD2. This CDR3 is built from 12 residues. Germline V gene data show CDR1 as SGDLS and CDR2 as YYNGEE. The CDR3 reads CANSVSGGEQYF. The CDR3 DNA is TGTGCCAACAGCGTATCCGGGGGGGAGCAGTACTTC.

This clonotype was found many times. This chain joins TRBV4-2 and TRBJ2-3, with a tentative D call TRBD2 (5 bases). Trimming shortened V by 0 bases and J by 2 bases, and 9 bases separated the two germline ends. Germline V gene data show CDR1 as LGHNA and CDR2 as YNFKEQ. The CDR3 runs 15 residues. CDR3 in DNA: TGTGCCAGCAGCCAAGAAGGAGGACCCACAGATACGCAGTATTTT. Protein sequence: CASSQEGGPTDTQYF.

The chain is built from TRBV6-5 and TRBJ2-7, with 9 bases identical to TRBD1. Germline V gene data show CDR1 as MNHEY and CDR2 as SVGAGI. The V gene end was trimmed by 1 base and the J gene end by 4 bases; junction bases not matched to a gene: 2. The CDR3 contains 14 residues. The CDR3 DNA reads as TGTGCCAGCAGTTACTACAGGGGGCGATACGAGCAGTACTTC. This encodes CASSYYRGRYEQYF.

This chain connects TRBV6-1 to TRBJ2-5; no definite D call. The CDR3 has 13 amino acids. The ends were cut back, 2 bases at V and 4 bases at J, with 8 bases in the middle. CDR1 is MNHNS, CDR2 SASEGT, per germline. This chain's CDR3 is CASSEFVGETQYF. In DNA form, the CDR3 reads TGTGCCAGCAGTGAATTTGTGGGAGAGACCCAGTACTTC.

The chain links TRBV6-5 to TRBJ2-3; 12 nucleotides match TRBD2. Per the germline V gene, CDR1 is MNHEY and CDR2 is SVGAGI. Trimming removed 0 bases from V and 0 bases from J; junction bases left unmatched: 1. The CDR3 spans 17 residues. Written as DNA, the CDR3 is TGTGCCAGCAGTTACTCCCTAGCGGGGGGGAGCACAGATACGCAGTATTTT. Translation gives CASSYSLAGGSTDTQYF.

The chain uses TRBV28 and TRBJ1-2; 8 nucleotides align to TRBD1. The trim removed 4 bases at V and 7 bases at J, leaving 8 bases unmatched. Germline assignment: CDR1 MDHEN and CDR2 SYDVKM. This CDR3 is built from 14 residues. The CDR3 DNA reads TGTGCCAGCAGTTCCCCGGACAGGGTCGGTGGCTACACCTTC. Translating gives CASSSPDRVGGYTF.